These T cell receptor beta chains were read from a single sample in a study of vaccination effects on CD4 cells after COVID-19. Clones were read by immunoSEQ multiplex PCR, and TCRdb kept only the in-frame ones, dropping some. The table includes some 40,000 clones, about 78% detected once. These receptors have no identified antigens. The material was CD4+ T cells from PBMCs cultured with HCoV-NL63 spike peptides, obtained before COVID-19 vaccination. The receptor set was obtained from a human donor who had a prior SARS-CoV-2 infection. Both conserved end residues are part of each CDR3. D genes are given only for firm matches. Clone size appears in some rows only: once, few, many, or a class for an expanded clone.

j_gene	abundance	v_gene	d_gene	CDR3nt	CDR3aa
TRBJ1-1	few	TRBV2	.	TGTGCCAGCAGTTCCCAGGGGCGGAGTCGCACTGAAGCTTTCTTT	CASSSQGRSRTEAFF
TRBJ1-5	few	TRBV7-3	.	TGTGCCAGCAGCCCGGGGCAGGGAAGGGATCAGCCCCAGCATTTT	CASSPGQGRDQPQHF
TRBJ2-7	.	TRBV7-8	TRBD2	TGTGCCAGCAGATCCGGGACTAGCGGGAGGAGCGCGTCCTACGAGCAGTACTTC	CASRSGTSGRSASYEQYF
TRBJ2-2	once	TRBV7-3	.	TGTGCCAGCAGCTTCGCCTCCGGGACGGTCAACACCGGGGAGCTGTTTTTT	CASSFASGTVNTGELFF
TRBJ2-1	.	TRBV3-1/TRBV3-2	.	TGTGCCAGCAGCGCAGGGGCCGCCGGTTACAATGAGCAGTTCTTC	CASSAGAAGYNEQFF
TRBJ1-2	.	TRBV7-2	TRBD1	TGTGCCAGCAGCTTGGGCCCAGGGGGACAGGGGCAAGGCTACACCTTC	CASSLGPGGQGQGYTF
TRBJ1-6	.	TRBV28	.	TGTGCCAGCAGTCCCGGATCCCCCTATAATTCACCCCTCCACTTT	CASSPGSPYNSPLHF
TRBJ2-1	.	TRBV11-3	.	TGTGCCAGCAGCTTCTACCGGGACTACAATGAGCAGTTCTTC	CASSFYRDYNEQFF
TRBJ2-3	.	TRBV7-9	TRBD1	TGTGCCAGCAGCTCCCGAGGGACAGGGTTTACAGATACGCAGTATTTT	CASSSRGTGFTDTQYF
TRBJ2-7	once	TRBV12-5	TRBD2	TGTGCTAGTGGTTTGGTACAAGGCGGGGGGGCCGACGAGCAGTACTTC	CASGLVQGGGADEQYF
TRBJ2-2	.	TRBV4-2	.	TGTGCCAGCAGCCAAGCGGTGGCAGCCAACACCGGGGAGCTGTTTTTT	CASSQAVAANTGELFF
TRBJ1-6	.	TRBV6-4	.	TGTGCCAGCAGTGCGGGTGTGAATTCACCCCTCCACTTT	CASSAGVNSPLHF
TRBJ2-5	.	TRBV5-4	TRBD2	TGTGCCAGCAGCTTGATTGTAGCGGGAGAGGGTGAGACCCAGTACTTC	CASSLIVAGEGETQYF
TRBJ2-3	.	TRBV3-1/TRBV3-2	TRBD2	TGTGCCAGCAGCCGCGGGACTAGCGGGGGAGTCACAGATACGCAGTATTTT	CASSRGTSGGVTDTQYF
TRBJ2-5	.	TRBV5-1	.	TGCGCCAGCAGCTTCTGGGGACCGGGAGAGACCCAGTACTTC	CASSFWGPGETQYF
TRBJ2-3	.	TRBV19	.	TGTGCCAGTAGTAAAGCCCAGGCGGCGACAGATACGCAGTATTTT	CASSKAQAATDTQYF
TRBJ2-1	.	TRBV4-2	TRBD2	TGTGCCAGCAGCCAAGCAACTAGCGAGGCCTACAATGAGCAGTTCTTC	CASSQATSEAYNEQFF
TRBJ2-7	.	TRBV24-1	TRBD1	TGTGCCACCAGTGAAGGGACAGGGGAGACGGTAGAGCAGTACTTC	CATSEGTGETVEQYF
TRBJ2-7	.	TRBV14	.	TGTGCCAGCAGCCGCAGGGGTCGGGGGGCCTACGAGCAGTACTTC	CASSRRGRGAYEQYF
TRBJ1-5	few	TRBV6-6	.	TGTGCCAGCAGCCCCGCGGCCTTCAATCAGCCCCAGCATTTT	CASSPAAFNQPQHF
TRBJ1-5	few	TRBV7-2	.	TGTGCCAGCAGCCACAGGAGTGATAGCAATCAGCCCCAGCATTTT	CASSHRSDSNQPQHF
TRBJ2-7	.	TRBV7-2	TRBD1	TGTGCCAGCAGCTTACGGACAGGTGACTACGAGCAGTACTTC	CASSLRTGDYEQYF
TRBJ2-1	few	TRBV2	TRBD2	TGTGCCAGCAGTGACACCGGACTAGCGGGCAACAATGAGCAGTTCTTC	CASSDTGLAGNNEQFF
TRBJ1-4	.	TRBV30	TRBD1	TGTGCCTGGAGTGGACAGGGTAGGGAAAAACTGTTTTTT	CAWSGQGREKLFF
TRBJ2-2	.	TRBV6-2/TRBV6-3	TRBD1	TGTGCCAGCAGTCACAGGGGAGTACAGGGGCAGGTCGGGGAGCTGTTTTTT	CASSHRGVQGQVGELFF
TRBJ1-2	few	TRBV5-6	.	TGTGCCAGCAGCTTGGAGGGGACGGGCGGCTACACCTTC	CASSLEGTGGYTF
TRBJ1-4	.	TRBV9	.	TGTGCCAGCAGCGTAGGGACTCACAGCGGAAAACTGTTTTTT	CASSVGTHSGKLFF
TRBJ2-5	.	TRBV11-3	.	TGTGCCAGCAGCTTATCGGCGTGGGAGACCCAGTACTTC	CASSLSAWETQYF
TRBJ2-1	.	TRBV11-3	.	TGTGCCAGCAGCTTAGAGGAATACAATGAGCAGTTCTTC	CASSLEEYNEQFF
TRBJ2-7	few	TRBV5-4	.	TGTGCCAGCAGCTTGGGTGTCGTCACCTCCTACGAGCAGTACTTC	CASSLGVVTSYEQYF
TRBJ2-1	.	TRBV6-6	TRBD2	TGTGCCAGCAGTTCCAAGCGGGGCGATACCTACAATGAGCAGTTCTTC	CASSSKRGDTYNEQFF